Below, one T cell receptor (beta chain) is given with its context. The record originates from a study of PD-L1 blockade in urothelial cancer. The table came from immunoSEQ multiplex PCR; TCRdb's copy has only in-frame clones and leaves some out. The sample carries more than 35,000 clones, roughly four fifths recorded once. The CDR3 length is 13 residues. Deletions cut 4 bases from V and 1 base from J, with 7 bases between. Germline values: CDR1 KGHSH, CDR2 LQKENI. This clonotype was obtained from a man between 70 and 80 years old with urothelial cancer. This chain joins TRBV18 and TRBJ1-1, with D perhaps matching TRBD1 (6 bases). The sequenced sample was PBMCs, obtained around atezolizumab (anti-PD-L1) treatment. CDR3 residues: CASSQDRNTEAFF. The DNA of the CDR3 is TGTGCCAGCTCACAGGACAGGAACACTGAAGCTTTCTTT.